This TCR beta chain came from a study of blood T cell repertoires in COVID-19. The CDR3 runs 15 residues. The V end was cut by 2 bases, the J end by 8 bases, with 15 bases between. CDR1 and CDR2 (germline): SGHVS, FNYEAQ. Generated by immunoSEQ multiplex PCR, the TCRdb table keeps only in-frame clones and is missing some. The sample includes roughly 80,000 clones, about nine tenths of them seen just once. Sequenced material: peripheral blood. This chain connects TRBV7-6 to TRBJ1-4; D is unresolved. The origin of this receptor is a woman of 80 years or more with acute or convalescent COVID-19. The CDR3 nucleotides are TGTGCCAGCAGCTTACTTTCTAGCCGTGGGGAAAAACTGTTTTTT. It encodes CASSLLSSRGEKLFF.